The clone carrying this T cell receptor (beta chain) has only one observation. Its antigen is currently unknown. The sample is drawn from a study of OX40 agonist ivuxolimab in advanced cancers. At the level of the study: At 0.01 to 10 mg/kg, ivuxolimab was administered intravenously to patients every 2 weeks.

Notes on the study in general: Averaging showed that CD8+ T cells had more expanded clones than CD4+ did. Researchers did not determine the expanded peripheral T cells' antigen specificity.

Assay: immunoSEQ multiplex PCR; the TCRdb copy retains only in-frame clones and omits some. The sample lists more than 80,000 clones, roughly 93% seen once, with over 0.2% in the top ten. The germline V gene has CDR1 SGHTA and CDR2 FQGNSA. V was clipped by 3 bases and J by 9 bases, with 21 bases between them. CDR3 length equals 17 residues. Source: CD4+ or CD8+ T cells sorted from blood, taken in a trial of the OX40 agonist ivuxolimab. This sequence joins TRBV7-2 and TRBJ1-6; D might be TRBD1 (5 bases). The receptor was derived from an adult with an advanced solid tumor such as melanoma, head and neck, liver or kidney cancer. CDR3 sequence: CASSFSILGHVISPLHF. In nucleotides, the CDR3 is TGTGCCAGCAGCTTCTCTATATTGGGGCACGTTATTTCACCCCTCCACTTT.